These T cell receptor beta chains were read from a single sample in a study of neurological immune-mediated disorders. MiXCR, run by TCRdb on the 5' RACE reads, gives a single entry per CDR3 protein. This sample has approximately 84,000 distinct CDR3 sequences; 4.3% occur once, and the top ten carry approximately 5.7%. Sequencing was carried out using PBMCs. These receptors all come from a woman aged 55-75 years with multiple sclerosis. Both conserved end residues are part of each CDR3. The order of the fields is clone size, J gene, V gene, D gene, CDR3 DNA, CDR3 protein. D genes are given only for firm matches. The size field is filled for only some rows; it gives once, few, many or a size class.

>many|TRBJ1-4|TRBV3-1|-
TGTGCCAGCAGCCAAGGTGATGGGGCGCGGGAAAAACTGTTTTTT
CASSQGDGAREKLFF
>many|TRBJ1-6|TRBV6-6|TRBD1
TGTGCCAGCAGTTTTTCCGGACAGGGGGCGAATTCACCCCTCCACTTT
CASSFSGQGANSPLHF
>many|TRBJ2-6|TRBV12-3/TRBV12-4|TRBD1
TGTGCCAGCAGTCCCCCACAGGGGGCCTCTGGGGCCAACGTCCTGACTTTC
CASSPPQGASGANVLTF
>many|TRBJ2-1|TRBV20-1|-
TGCAGTACGGGGGAACCTTTCCGGGAGCAGTTCTTC
CSTGEPFREQFF
>many|TRBJ2-1|TRBV20-1|-
TGCCGTAGTGCGGGGTACAATGAGCAGTTCTTC
CRSAGYNEQFF
>many|TRBJ1-2|TRBV5-1|TRBD1
TGCGCCAGCAGCTTCCGACAGGGTGGATATGGCTACACCTTC
CASSFRQGGYGYTF
>many|TRBJ2-1|TRBV5-6|-
TGTGCCAGCAGCCGGGCAACAGGGACGTCCTACAATGAGCAGTTCTTC
CASSRATGTSYNEQFF
>many|TRBJ2-5|TRBV7-2|-
TGTGCCAGCAGCTCCGCCACGGGGTTTCGAGAGACCCAGTACTTC
CASSSATGFRETQYF
>many|TRBJ2-3|TRBV28|-
TGTGCCAGCAGTAGTACAGGGTTGGTGGGCACAGATACGCAGTATTTT
CASSSTGLVGTDTQYF
>many|TRBJ2-1|TRBV7-2|-
TGTGCCAGCAGCTTAGCGCTCGGCAGCCACAATGAGCAGTTCTTC
CASSLALGSHNEQFF
>many|TRBJ2-3|TRBV9|TRBD2
TGTGCCAGCAGCGTAACAGCGGGGCCCACAGATACGCAGTATTTT
CASSVTAGPTDTQYF
>many|TRBJ1-2|TRBV5-1|TRBD1
TGCGCCAGCAGGTTAGGACAGGGGAACTATGGCTACACCTTC
CASRLGQGNYGYTF
>many|TRBJ1-5|TRBV28|-
TGTGCCAGCAGCTCAAGCCAGCCCCAGCATTTT
CASSSSQPQHF
>many|TRBJ2-1|TRBV24-1|-
TGTGCCACCAGTGATTTCCCGATACAGATCTACAATGAGCAGTTCTTC
CATSDFPIQIYNEQFF
>many|TRBJ2-1|TRBV3-1|TRBD2
TGTGCCAGCAGCCAGGACTCACTAGCGGGGATCCCTGAGCAGTTCTTC
CASSQDSLAGIPEQFF
>many|TRBJ2-5|TRBV5-1|-
TGCGCCAGCAGCTTGTATTCGACTAGCCAAGAGACCCAGTACTTC
CASSLYSTSQETQYF
>many|TRBJ1-3|TRBV21-1|-
TGTGCCAGCAGCAAAGTGGAACAGGAGCCATCTGGAAACACCATATATTTT
CASSKVEQEPSGNTIYF
>-|TRBJ1-2|TRBV29-1|-
TGCAGCGCTGGTGTCAGGGAGTCGGAAGGCTACACCTTC
CSAGVRESEGYTF
>many|TRBJ1-1|TRBV5-6|-
TGTGCCAGCAGCCAGGAGTATGAAGCTTTCTTT
CASSQEYEAFF
>many|TRBJ2-1|TRBV15|TRBD2
TGTGCCACCAGCAGAGAGGTTCACGGGGGGTACAATGAGCAGTTCTTC
CATSREVHGGYNEQFF
>many|TRBJ2-1|TRBV7-9|-
TGTGCCAGCAGCCCCCCAGCGGCGGGCTCCTACAATGAGCAGTTCTTC
CASSPPAAGSYNEQFF
>many|TRBJ1-2|TRBV5-4|-
TGTGCCAGCAGCCCTGGGGGGAACTATGGCTACACCTTC
CASSPGGNYGYTF
>many|TRBJ1-1|TRBV20-1|-
TGCAGTGCGCCATCAGGGGTGAACACTGAAGCTTTCTTT
CSAPSGVNTEAFF
>many|TRBJ2-3|TRBV7-2|-
TGTGCCAGCAGCTTAAGTTGGGGTAGCACAGATACGCAGTATTTT
CASSLSWGSTDTQYF
>many|TRBJ2-7|TRBV25-1|-
TGTGCCAGCAGTGAGGCCATGAGCTCCTACGAGCAGTACTTC
CASSEAMSSYEQYF
>many|TRBJ2-5|TRBV12-3/TRBV12-4|TRBD1
TGTGCCAGCAGTCGGACAGGGAAGTTGAGAGAGACCCAGTACTTC
CASSRTGKLRETQYF
>many|TRBJ1-4|TRBV10-3|-
TGTGCCATCAGTGAGGGTGAAAAACTGTTTTTT
CAISEGEKLFF
>many|TRBJ1-5|TRBV3-1|TRBD1
TGTGCCAGCAGCCTGGGACAGGGCCTATATAGCAATCAGCCCCAGCATTTT
CASSLGQGLYSNQPQHF
>many|TRBJ2-1|TRBV20-1|TRBD2
TGCAGTGCCCTCCGGATGGAGCGGGGGGCCCTTAGGGAGCAGTTCTTC
CSALRMERGALREQFF
>many|TRBJ2-3|TRBV20-1|-
TGCAGTGCTACCCGGGACTCTAGCACAGATACGCAGTATTTT
CSATRDSSTDTQYF
>many|TRBJ2-1|TRBV5-5|-
TGTGCCAGCAGCTTGGCTACAGTAGCGCAGTTCTTC
CASSLATVAQFF
>many|TRBJ1-1|TRBV3-1|-
TGTGCCAGCAGCCCCTTAGAGATACGGGGTGAAGCTTTCTTT
CASSPLEIRGEAFF
>many|TRBJ1-2|TRBV7-9|TRBD1
TGTGCCAGCAGCTCGACGGACAGGGGCCATGGCTACACCTTC
CASSSTDRGHGYTF
>many|TRBJ2-6|TRBV5-1|-
TGCGCCAGCAGACCTAGTCCTCGTAGCTCTGGGGCCAACGTCCTGACTTTC
CASRPSPRSSGANVLTF
>few|TRBJ2-1|TRBV5-5|TRBD1
TGTGCCAGCAGCTACTGGACAGGAAGAAATGAGCAGTTCTTC
CASSYWTGRNEQFF
>-|TRBJ2-2|TRBV28|-
TGTGCCAGCAGAACAGGGTTCCCCGGGGAGCTGTTTTTT
CASRTGFPGELFF
>many|TRBJ2-2|TRBV7-8|TRBD2
TGTGCCAGCAGCCCGTGGGGGGGAAACACCGGGGAGCTGTTTTTT
CASSPWGGNTGELFF
>many|TRBJ1-2|TRBV5-1|TRBD1
TGCGCCAGCAGCCCAAACTCGGGACAGGGGGCGAGTGGCTACACCTTC
CASSPNSGQGASGYTF
>many|TRBJ1-6|TRBV3-1|-
TGTGCCAGCAGCCAAGGTTCCGCACCCCTCCACTTT
CASSQGSAPLHF
>-|TRBJ1-1|TRBV6-1|TRBD1
TGTGCCAGCAGCCGGGACAGGGGATATCAGAACACTGAAGCTTTCTTT
CASSRDRGYQNTEAFF
>many|TRBJ1-1|TRBV3-1|-
TGTGCCAGCAGCCCCCCGCCAGGGAACACTGAAGCTTTCTTT
CASSPPPGNTEAFF
>many|TRBJ2-7|TRBV12-3/TRBV12-4|TRBD1
TGTGCCAGCAGTTTAGCCGGGACAGGGGCCCACGAGCAGTACTTC
CASSLAGTGAHEQYF
>many|TRBJ1-1|TRBV5-1|-
TGCGCCAGCAGTTTCGCGGTGAACACTGAAGCTTTCTTT
CASSFAVNTEAFF
>many|TRBJ1-2|TRBV7-2|-
TGTGCCAGCAGAACGATGGTTGGCTACACCTTC
CASRTMVGYTF
>many|TRBJ2-3|TRBV5-5|TRBD2
TGTGCCAGCAGTAGAGCCGGGACTAGGTCTCGGACAGATACGCAGTATTTT
CASSRAGTRSRTDTQYF
>many|TRBJ1-1|TRBV6-4|-
TGTGCCAGCAGTGAGTTTGGGGGGAACACTGAAGCTTTCTTT
CASSEFGGNTEAFF